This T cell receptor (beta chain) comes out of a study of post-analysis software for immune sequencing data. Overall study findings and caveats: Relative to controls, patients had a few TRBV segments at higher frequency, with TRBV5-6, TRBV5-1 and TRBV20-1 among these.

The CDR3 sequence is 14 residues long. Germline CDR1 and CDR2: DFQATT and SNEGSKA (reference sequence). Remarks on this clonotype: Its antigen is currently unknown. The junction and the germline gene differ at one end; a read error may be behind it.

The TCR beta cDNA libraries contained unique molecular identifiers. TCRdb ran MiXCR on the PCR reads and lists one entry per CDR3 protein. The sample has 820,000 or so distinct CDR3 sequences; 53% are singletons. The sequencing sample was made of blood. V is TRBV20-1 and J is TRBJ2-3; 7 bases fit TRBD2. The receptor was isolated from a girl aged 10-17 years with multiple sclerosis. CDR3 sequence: CSARAGGSTDAQYF. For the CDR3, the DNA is TGCAGTGCTAGAGCCGGCGGGAGTACAGATGCGCAGTATTTT.